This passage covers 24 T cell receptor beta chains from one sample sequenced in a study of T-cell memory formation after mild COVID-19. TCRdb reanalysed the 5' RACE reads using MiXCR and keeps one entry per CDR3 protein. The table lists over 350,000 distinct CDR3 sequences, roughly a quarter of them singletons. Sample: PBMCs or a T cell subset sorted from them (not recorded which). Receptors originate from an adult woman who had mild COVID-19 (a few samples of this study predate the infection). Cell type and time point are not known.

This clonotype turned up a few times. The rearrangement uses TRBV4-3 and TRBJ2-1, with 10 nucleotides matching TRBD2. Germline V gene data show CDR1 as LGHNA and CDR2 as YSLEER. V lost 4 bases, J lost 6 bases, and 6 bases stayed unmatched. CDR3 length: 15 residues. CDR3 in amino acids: CASSPAGGPGNEQFF. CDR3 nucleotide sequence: TGCGCCAGCAGCCCAGCGGGAGGGCCTGGCAATGAGCAGTTCTTC.

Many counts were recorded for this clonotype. CDR3 protein: CASSRQGSYNEQFF. In DNA form, the CDR3 reads TGTGCCAGCAGCCGACAGGGCTCCTACAATGAGCAGTTCTTC. The chain combines TRBV7-3 with TRBJ2-1; 7 nucleotides align to TRBD1. The length of the CDR3 is 14 residues. CDR1 and CDR2 from the germline V gene are SGHTA and FQGTGA. V dropped 5 bases and J dropped 0; count of bases not matched to a gene: 1.

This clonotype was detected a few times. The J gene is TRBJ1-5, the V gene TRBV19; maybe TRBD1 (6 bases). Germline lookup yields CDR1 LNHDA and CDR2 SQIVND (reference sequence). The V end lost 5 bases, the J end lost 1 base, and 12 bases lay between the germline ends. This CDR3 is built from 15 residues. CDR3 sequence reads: CASSVTQGSNQPQHF. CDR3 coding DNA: TGTGCCAGTAGTGTCACCCAGGGGAGCAATCAGCCCCAGCATTTT.

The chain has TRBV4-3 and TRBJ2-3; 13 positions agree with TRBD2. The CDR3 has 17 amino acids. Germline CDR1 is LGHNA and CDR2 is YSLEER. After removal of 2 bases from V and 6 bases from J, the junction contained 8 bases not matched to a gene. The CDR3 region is CASSQSGTSGISDTQYF. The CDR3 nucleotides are TGCGCCAGCAGCCAAAGTGGGACTAGCGGGATATCGGATACGCAGTATTTT.

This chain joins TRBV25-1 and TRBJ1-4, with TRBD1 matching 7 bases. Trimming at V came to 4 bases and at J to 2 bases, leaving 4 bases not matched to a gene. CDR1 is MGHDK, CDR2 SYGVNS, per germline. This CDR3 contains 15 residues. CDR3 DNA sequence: TGTGCCAGCAGTGCGGGACAGTGGACTAATGAAAAACTGTTTTTT. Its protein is CASSAGQWTNEKLFF.

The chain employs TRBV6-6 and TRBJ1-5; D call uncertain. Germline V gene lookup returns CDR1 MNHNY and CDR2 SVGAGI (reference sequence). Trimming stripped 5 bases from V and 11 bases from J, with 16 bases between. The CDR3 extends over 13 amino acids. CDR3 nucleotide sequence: TGTGCCAGCAGTACCATGAGGTCTGGAGCCCAGCATTTT. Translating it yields CASSTMRSGAQHF.

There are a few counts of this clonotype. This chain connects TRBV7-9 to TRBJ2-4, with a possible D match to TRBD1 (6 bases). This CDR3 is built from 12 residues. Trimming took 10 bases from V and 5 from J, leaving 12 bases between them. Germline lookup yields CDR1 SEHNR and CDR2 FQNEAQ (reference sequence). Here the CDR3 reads CAIRRTENIQYF. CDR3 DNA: TGTGCCATCCGGCGGACAGAAAACATTCAGTACTTC.

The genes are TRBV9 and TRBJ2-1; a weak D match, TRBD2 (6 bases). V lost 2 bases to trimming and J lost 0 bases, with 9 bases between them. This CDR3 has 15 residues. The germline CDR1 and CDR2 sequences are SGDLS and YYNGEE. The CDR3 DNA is TGTGCCAGCAGCGTTACAGCGGGCTCCTACAATGAGCAGTTCTTC. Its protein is CASSVTAGSYNEQFF.

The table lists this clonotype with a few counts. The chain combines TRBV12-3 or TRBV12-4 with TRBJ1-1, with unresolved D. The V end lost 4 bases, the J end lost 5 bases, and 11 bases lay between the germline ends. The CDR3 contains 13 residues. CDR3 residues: CASSWSDGTEAFF. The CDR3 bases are TGTGCCAGCAGTTGGTCGGACGGAACTGAAGCTTTCTTT.

CDR3 sequence: CASSPLGQGAPNYGYTF. The CDR3 nucleotides read TGCGCCAGCAGCCCCCTGGGACAGGGGGCGCCCAACTATGGCTACACCTTC. The chain has TRBV5-1 and TRBJ1-2, with 12 bases aligning to TRBD1. V trimming: 4 bases; J trimming: 2 bases; junction bases outside the gene matches: 9. The CDR3 length is 17 residues. Germline V gene data show CDR1 as SGHRS and CDR2 as YFSETQ.

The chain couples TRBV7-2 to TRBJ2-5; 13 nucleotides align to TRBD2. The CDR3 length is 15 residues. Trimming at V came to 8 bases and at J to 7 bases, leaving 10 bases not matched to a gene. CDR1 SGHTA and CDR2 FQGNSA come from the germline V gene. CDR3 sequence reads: CASGLAGASVGTQYF. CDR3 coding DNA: TGTGCCAGCGGACTAGCGGGGGCGAGTGTTGGGACCCAGTACTTC.

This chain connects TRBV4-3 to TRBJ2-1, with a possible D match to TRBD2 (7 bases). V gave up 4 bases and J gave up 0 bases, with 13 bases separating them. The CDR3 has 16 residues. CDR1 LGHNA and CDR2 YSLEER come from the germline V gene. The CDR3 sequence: CASSPLGGHSYNEQFF. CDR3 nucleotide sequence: TGCGCCAGCAGCCCCTTGGGGGGGCACTCCTACAATGAGCAGTTCTTC.

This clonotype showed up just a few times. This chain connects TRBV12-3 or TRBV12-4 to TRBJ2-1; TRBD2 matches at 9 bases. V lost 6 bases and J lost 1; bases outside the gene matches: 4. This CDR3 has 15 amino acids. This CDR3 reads CASRLAGMSYNEQFF. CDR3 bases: TGTGCCAGCAGGCTAGCGGGAATGTCCTACAATGAGCAGTTCTTC.

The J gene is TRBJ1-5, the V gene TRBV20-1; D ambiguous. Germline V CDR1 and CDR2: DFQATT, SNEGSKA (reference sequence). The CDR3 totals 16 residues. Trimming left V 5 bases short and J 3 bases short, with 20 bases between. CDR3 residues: CSAPLPWADDNQPQHF. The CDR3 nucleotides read TGCAGTGCTCCGCTCCCCTGGGCGGACGACAATCAGCCCCAGCATTTT.

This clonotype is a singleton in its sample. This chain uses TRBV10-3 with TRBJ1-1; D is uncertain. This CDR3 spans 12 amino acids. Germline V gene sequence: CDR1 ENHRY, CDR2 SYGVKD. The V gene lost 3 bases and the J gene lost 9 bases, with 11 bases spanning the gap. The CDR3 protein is CAISDGEGKAFF. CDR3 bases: TGTGCCATCAGTGATGGGGAAGGGAAAGCTTTCTTT.

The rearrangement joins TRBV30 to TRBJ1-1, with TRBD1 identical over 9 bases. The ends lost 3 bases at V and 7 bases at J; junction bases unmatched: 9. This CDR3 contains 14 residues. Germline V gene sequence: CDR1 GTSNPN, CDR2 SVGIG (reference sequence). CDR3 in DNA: TGTGCCTGGAGCGACGACAGGGGGGCTGGTGAAGCTTTCTTT. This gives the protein CAWSDDRGAGEAFF.

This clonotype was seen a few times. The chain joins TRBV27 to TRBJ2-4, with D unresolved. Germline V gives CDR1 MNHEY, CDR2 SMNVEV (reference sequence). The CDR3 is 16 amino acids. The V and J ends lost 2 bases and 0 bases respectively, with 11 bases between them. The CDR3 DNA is TGTGCCAGCAGTTTAGTTCCGGCAATAGCCAAAAACATTCAGTACTTC. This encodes CASSLVPAIAKNIQYF.

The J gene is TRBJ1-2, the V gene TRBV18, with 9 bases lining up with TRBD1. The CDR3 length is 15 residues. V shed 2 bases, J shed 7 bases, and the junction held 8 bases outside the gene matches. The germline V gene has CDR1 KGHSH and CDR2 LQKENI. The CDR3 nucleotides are TGTGCCAGCTCACCAGGGGGACAGGGAGTTGTTGGCTACACCTTC. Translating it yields CASSPGGQGVVGYTF.

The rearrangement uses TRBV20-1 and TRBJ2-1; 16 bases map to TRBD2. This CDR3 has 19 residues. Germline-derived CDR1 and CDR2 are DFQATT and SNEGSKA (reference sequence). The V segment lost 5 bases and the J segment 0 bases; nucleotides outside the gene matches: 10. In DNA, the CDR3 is TGCAGTGCTTCAACTCCGGGACTAGCGGGAGGGAGCTCCTACAATGAGCAGTTCTTC. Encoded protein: CSASTPGLAGGSSYNEQFF.

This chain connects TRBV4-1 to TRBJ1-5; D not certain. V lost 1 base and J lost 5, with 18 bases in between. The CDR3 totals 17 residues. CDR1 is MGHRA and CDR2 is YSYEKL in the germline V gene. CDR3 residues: CASSQADLVLGYQPQHF. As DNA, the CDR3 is TGCGCCAGCAGCCAAGCTGATTTGGTCTTGGGATATCAGCCCCAGCATTTT.

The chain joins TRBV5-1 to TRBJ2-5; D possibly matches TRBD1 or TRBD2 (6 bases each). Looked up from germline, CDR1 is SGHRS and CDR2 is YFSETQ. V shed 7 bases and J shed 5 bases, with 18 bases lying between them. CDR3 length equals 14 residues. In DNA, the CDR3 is TGCGCCAGCCGATCGGGGGCCCCCCGGGAGACCCAGTACTTC. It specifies CASRSGAPRETQYF. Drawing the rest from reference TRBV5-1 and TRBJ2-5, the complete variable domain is KAGVTQTPRYLIKTRGQQVTLSCSPISGHRSVSWYQQTPGQGLQFLFEYFSETQRNKGNFPGRFSGRQFSNSRSEMNVSTLELGDSALYLCASRSGAPRETQYFGPGTRLLVL.

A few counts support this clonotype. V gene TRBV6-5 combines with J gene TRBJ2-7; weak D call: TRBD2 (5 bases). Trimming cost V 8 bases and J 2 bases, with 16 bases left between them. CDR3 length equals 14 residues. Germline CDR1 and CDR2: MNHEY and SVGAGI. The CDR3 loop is CASGRASGTYEQYF. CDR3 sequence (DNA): TGTGCCAGCGGGCGGGCTAGTGGAACCTACGAGCAGTACTTC.

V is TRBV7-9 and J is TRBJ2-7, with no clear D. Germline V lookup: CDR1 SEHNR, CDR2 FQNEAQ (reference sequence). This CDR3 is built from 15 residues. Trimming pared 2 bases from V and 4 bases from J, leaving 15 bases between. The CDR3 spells CASSLSVGRSYEQYF. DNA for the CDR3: TGTGCCAGCAGCTTAAGTGTGGGCAGGTCGTACGAGCAGTACTTC.

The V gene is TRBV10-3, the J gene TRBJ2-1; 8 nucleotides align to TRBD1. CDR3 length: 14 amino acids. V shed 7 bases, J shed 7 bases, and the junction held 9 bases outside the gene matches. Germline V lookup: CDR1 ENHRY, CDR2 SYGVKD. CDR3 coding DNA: TGTGCCATCACCAGGCAGGGGGCAAGGAATGAGCAGTTCTTC. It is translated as CAITRQGARNEQFF.